The 28 T cell receptor beta chains presented below share a single source sample, sequenced in a study of blood T cells in healthy people across ages. The use of a sample-barcoded 5' primer and a J-beta primer mix characterized a second PCR of roughly 6 to 11 cycles. TCRdb processed the 5' RACE reads anew with MiXCR; each CDR3 protein has one entry. The sample has 1.5 million to 2 million distinct CDR3 sequences, 28% seen once. The specimen was blood. These TCRs come from a woman between 25 and 40 years old in good health.

The chain employs TRBV12-3 or TRBV12-4 and TRBJ1-5; a weak D match, TRBD1 (6 bases). V was cut by 8 bases and J by 9 bases, with 17 bases left in between. The CDR3 has 13 amino acids. Written as DNA, the CDR3 is TGTGCCAGCTCCAAGGGGGGGGGACGGCCCCAGCATTTT. It yields the protein CASSKGGGRPQHF.

Written as DNA, the CDR3 is TGTGCCATCAATGGGGACGGCATGAACACTGAAGCTTTCTTT. Residues: CAINGDGMNTEAFF. The genes are TRBV10-3 and TRBJ1-1; tentatively, D is TRBD1 (5 bases). With 7 bases removed from V and 0 bases from J, the gap between germline ends came to 12 bases. CDR1 and CDR2 from the germline V gene are ENHRY and SYGVKD. This CDR3 comprises 14 residues.

The gene calls are TRBV7-8 and TRBJ2-1, with TRBD1 matching over 7 bases. Germline CDR1 is SGHVS and CDR2 is FQNEAQ. J was trimmed by 7 bases and V by 5 bases; bases with no gene match: 11. There are 15 residues in the CDR3. The CDR3 DNA is TGTGCCAGCAGCCTTGGACAGGCGAATCGGAATGAGCAGTTCTTC. This sequence encodes CASSLGQANRNEQFF.

This clonotype was detected many times. V gene TRBV20-1 combines with J gene TRBJ2-5; D is perhaps TRBD2 (5 bases). The CDR3 is 13 amino acids. V lost 7 bases to trimming and J lost 3 bases, with 15 bases between them. Germline-derived CDR1 and CDR2 are DFQATT and SNEGSKA (reference sequence). The CDR3 DNA sequence: TGCAGTGTTAGTCGAGGGTATGAAGAGACCCAGTACTTC. It specifies CSVSRGYEETQYF.

A few counts support this clonotype. This chain connects TRBV5-4 to TRBJ2-3; 7 bases are a match to TRBD2. The V segment lost 2 bases and the J segment 4 bases; nucleotides outside the gene matches: 7. The CDR3 is 15 amino acids. Germline values: CDR1 SGHNT, CDR2 YYREEE (reference sequence). The CDR3 region has the DNA TGTGCCAGCAGCTTCCGGGGAGGGGCCGCAGATACGCAGTATTTT. Translated: CASSFRGGAADTQYF.

About this clonotype: The junction departs from germline at one end; a sequencing error may be responsible. J is TRBJ2-2 and V is TRBV5-5, with no clear D. Germline V CDR1 and CDR2: SGHKS, YYEKEE (reference sequence). The CDR3 covers 13 residues. CDR3 DNA sequence: TGTGTCAGCAGCTTGGATGTTCCCGGGGAGCTGTTTTTT. Protein: CVSSLDVPGELFF.

Only a few counts were recorded for this clonotype. The chain joins TRBV7-9 to TRBJ1-1; a possible D gene is TRBD1 (5 bases). This CDR3 has 13 amino acids. Trimming removed 1 base at V and 6 bases at J, with 9 bases between. Germline V gene data show CDR1 as SEHNR and CDR2 as FQNEAQ (reference sequence). The CDR3 DNA is TGTGCCAGCAGCTTAGGGGACGCCGCTGAAGCTTTCTTT. It translates to CASSLGDAAEAFF. Full variable domain (rest looked up from reference TRBV7-9 and TRBJ1-1): DTGVSQNPRHKITKRGQNVTFRCDPISEHNRLYWYRQTLGQGPEFLTYFQNEAQLEKSRLLSDRFSAERPKGSFSTLEIQRTEQGDSAMYLCASSLGDAAEAFFGQGTRLTVV.

The sample holds many counts of this clonotype. The genes are TRBV20-1 and TRBJ2-5; 10 nucleotides agree with TRBD1. The germline CDR1 and CDR2 sequences are DFQATT and SNEGSKA (reference sequence). The V and J ends lost 5 bases and 5 bases, in that order; junction bases with no gene match: 8. CDR3 length equals 14 residues. The CDR3, as DNA: TGCAGTGCTCACGAGACAGGGGGCATGGAGACCCAGTACTTC. It yields the protein CSAHETGGMETQYF.

This clonotype has a count of ten or more. V gene TRBV11-2 combines with J gene TRBJ2-3; D gene ambiguous. The germline V and J ends were trimmed by 5 bases and 0 bases, with 9 bases remaining between them. This CDR3 is 14 amino acids long. CDR1 SGHAT and CDR2 FQNNGV come from the germline V gene. In nucleotides, the CDR3 is TGTGCCAGCAGCCCCCAACGAAGCACAGATACGCAGTATTTT. Translating gives CASSPQRSTDTQYF.

About this clonotype: At one boundary the junction diverges from the germline segment, which might be a read error. The genes are TRBV6-2 or TRBV6-3 and TRBJ2-5; no clear D gene. The CDR3 covers 9 residues. CDR1 and CDR2 (germline): MNHEY, SVGEGT. CDR3: CAGSPPEYF. The CDR3 nucleotides read TGTGCCGGCAGTCCCCCGGAGTACTTC.

The chain recombines TRBV18 with TRBJ2-7; D gene ambiguous. CDR3 length: 13 amino acids. Germline CDR1 reads KGHSH; CDR2 reads LQKENI. V lost 5 bases, J lost 5 bases, and 13 bases lay in between. CDR3 in DNA: TGTGCCAGCTCATTGGCCGGACGGAACGAGCAGTACTTC. Translating it yields CASSLAGRNEQYF.

This clonotype was seen only a few times. The rearrangement uses TRBV6-6 and TRBJ1-2; D is uncertain. V gave up 0 bases and J gave up 3 bases, with 8 bases separating them. The CDR3 totals 14 residues. The germline CDR1 and CDR2 sequences are MNHNY and SVGAGI (reference sequence). Written as DNA, the CDR3 is TGTGCCAGCAGTTACTCCCCGACCTACTATGGCTACACCTTC. Protein sequence: CASSYSPTYYGYTF.

The V gene is TRBV12-3 or TRBV12-4, the J gene TRBJ1-6; no firm D call. Trimming removed 7 bases from V and 6 bases from J, with 13 bases in between. This CDR3 spans 14 amino acids. CDR3 amino acids: CASTAASGNSPLHF. The CDR3 nucleotides read TGTGCCAGCACAGCGGCCTCGGGTAATTCACCCCTCCACTTT.

This chain connects TRBV7-9 to TRBJ2-1; D is tentatively TRBD1 or TRBD2 (5 bases each). This CDR3 has 13 residues. The V and J ends lost 4 bases and 13 bases respectively, with 17 bases between them. CDR1 is SEHNR and CDR2 is FQNEAQ in the germline V gene (reference sequence). CDR3 sequence: CASSYAQGETQFF. The CDR3, as DNA: TGTGCCAGCAGCTATGCCCAGGGAGAGACCCAGTTCTTC.

In this sample, this clonotype turned up a few times. The chain employs TRBV29-1 and TRBJ1-1, with TRBD1 matching 8 bases. The CDR3 is made up of 11 amino acids. Germline lookup yields CDR1 SQVTM and CDR2 ANQGSEA. DNA for the CDR3: TGCACCACCGGACAGGGTCGGGGAGCTTTCTTT. It encodes CTTGQGRGAFF.

The CDR3 loop is CASSAGLAGGIEQYF. The CDR3 DNA reads as TGCGCCAGCAGCGCGGGACTAGCGGGGGGAATTGAGCAGTACTTC. The chain employs TRBV5-1 and TRBJ2-5; 15 bases are a match to TRBD2. This CDR3 is built from 15 residues. Germline V gene data show CDR1 as SGHRS and CDR2 as YFSETQ. The junction had 9 bases not matched to a gene; V was cut back by 4 bases and J by 11 bases.

This clonotype was counted only a few times. This chain connects TRBV12-3 or TRBV12-4 to TRBJ1-1; no clear D gene. Deletions cut 3 bases from V and 4 bases from J, with 12 bases between. The CDR3 totals 14 residues. CDR3 coding DNA: TGTGCCAGCAGTTTCGGAAGTCGAGGCACTGAAGCTTTCTTT. This encodes CASSFGSRGTEAFF.

The chain has TRBV25-1 and TRBJ2-2, with a tentative D call TRBD1 (6 bases). Germline V lookup: CDR1 MGHDK, CDR2 SYGVNS. The CDR3 runs 14 residues. Trimming removed 1 base from V and 7 bases from J, with 10 bases in between. The CDR3 spells CASSEWGRGGELFF. CDR3 nucleotides: TGTGCCAGCAGTGAATGGGGGCGTGGCGGGGAGCTGTTTTTT.

The chain uses TRBV12-3 or TRBV12-4 and TRBJ1-4, with 9 bases aligning to TRBD1. CDR3 length: 15 residues. V shed 5 bases and J 8 bases; nucleotides not matched to a gene: 9. The CDR3 is CASSPHRGLKEKLFF. CDR3 nucleotide sequence: TGTGCCAGCAGTCCACACAGGGGGCTTAAGGAAAAACTGTTTTTT.

The rearrangement joins TRBV28 to TRBJ2-7; 8 nucleotides match TRBD2. With 7 bases clipped from V and 3 bases from J, the junction kept 8 bases outside the gene matches. CDR1 MDHEN and CDR2 SYDVKM come from the germline V gene. The CDR3 runs 14 residues. Written as DNA, the CDR3 is TGTGCCAGCACCTGGGGGCGGGGGGACTACGAGCAGTACTTC. Residues: CASTWGRGDYEQYF.

This clonotype was seen only a few times. This rearrangement joins TRBV5-5 to TRBJ2-1; 10 positions match TRBD2. This CDR3 region has 19 residues. Germline values: CDR1 SGHKS, CDR2 YYEKEE (reference sequence). Unmatched junction bases numbered 20, after V lost 4 bases and J lost 7 bases. CDR3 DNA: TGTGCCAGCAGCCCTGGACGGAACCGACTAGCGGGTACCCAAAATGAGCAGTTCTTC. Its protein is CASSPGRNRLAGTQNEQFF.

This rearrangement joins TRBV10-2 to TRBJ2-6; D gene ambiguous. This CDR3 contains 14 residues. Trimming removed 7 bases at V and 4 bases at J, with 11 bases between. The germline V gene has CDR1 WSHSY and CDR2 SAAADI. The CDR3 bases are TGCGCCAGCACCTTCGGGTCCGGGGCCAACGTCCTGACTTTC. The encoded protein is CASTFGSGANVLTF.

This clonotype was counted only a few times. A read error may account for a junction end that differs from germline. The gene calls are TRBV12-3 or TRBV12-4 and TRBJ2-7; D is unclear. The CDR3 extends over 11 amino acids. The DNA of the CDR3 is TGTGCCGGCAGTTTGTCCTACGAGCAGTACTTC. It is translated as CAGSLSYEQYF.

Ten or more counts support this clonotype. The rearrangement uses TRBV7-2 and TRBJ2-3; TRBD2 might be the D (5 bases). The CDR3 runs to 13 residues. CDR1 and CDR2 from the germline V gene are SGHTA and FQGNSA. The V and J ends lost 3 bases and 4 bases respectively, with 8 bases between them. The CDR3 spells CASSFGEADTQYF. In DNA, the CDR3 is TGTGCCAGCAGCTTCGGGGAAGCAGATACGCAGTATTTT.

This clonotype showed up many times. The gene calls are TRBV11-2 and TRBJ2-7; D is uncertain. Trimming took 4 bases from V and 5 from J, leaving 12 bases between them. Germline CDR1 SGHAT, CDR2 FQNNGV. The CDR3 extends over 13 amino acids. CDR3 sequence (DNA): TGTGCCAGCAGCTCTGACACCCATAACGAGCAGTACTTC. The encoded protein is CASSSDTHNEQYF.

The chain links TRBV20-1 to TRBJ1-1, with 9 bases matching TRBD1. The germline V gene has CDR1 DFQATT and CDR2 SNEGSKA (reference sequence). After removal of 5 bases from V and 1 base from J, the junction contained 11 bases not matched to a gene. The CDR3 contains 16 residues. CDR3 residues: CSASATGGLANTEAFF. As DNA, the CDR3 is TGCAGTGCTTCTGCCACAGGGGGCCTAGCGAACACTGAAGCTTTCTTT.

V and J are TRBV7-9 and TRBJ2-7, with D perhaps matching TRBD2 (5 bases). Trimming took 4 bases from V and 3 from J, leaving 16 bases between them. Per germline, CDR1 SEHNR and CDR2 FQNEAQ (reference sequence). This CDR3 is built from 15 residues. The CDR3 DNA follows: TGTGCCAGCAGCTCCGACTCGGCGAGGGTCTACGAGCAGTACTTC. It codes for CASSSDSARVYEQYF.

This clonotype was seen a few times. A much larger clone differs by one base, so this may be a read error. V is TRBV2 and J is TRBJ2-5; TRBD1 matches at 8 bases. The DNA end is more similar to TRBJ2-7, so the J call may be wrong. CDR1 SNHLY and CDR2 FYNNEI come from the germline V gene. The CDR3 runs 12 residues. The CDR3, as DNA: TGTGCCAGCAGGGGACAGGTCTACGAGCAGTACTTC. Its protein is CASRGQVYEQYF.